This T cell receptor (beta chain) was profiled in a study of T cell changes during pregnancy in multiple sclerosis. TCRdb's copy holds only in-frame clones and misses some; the assay was immunoSEQ multiplex PCR. The sample carries 65,000 to 90,000 clones, 80% to 95% recorded once. The CDR3 totals 16 residues. Germline assignment: CDR1 KGHSH and CDR2 LQKENI. The V and J ends lost 4 bases and 1 base respectively, with 11 bases between them. This TCR came from a female donor with multiple sclerosis, enrolled in a pregnancy study. The sequencing used peripheral blood, collected before pregnancy. The rearrangement joins TRBV18 to TRBJ2-6, with a tentative D call TRBD2 (5 bases). As DNA, the CDR3 is TGTGCCAGCTCACTACAGAGGGTTTCTGGGGCCAACGTCCTGACTTTC. Translated: CASSLQRVSGANVLTF.